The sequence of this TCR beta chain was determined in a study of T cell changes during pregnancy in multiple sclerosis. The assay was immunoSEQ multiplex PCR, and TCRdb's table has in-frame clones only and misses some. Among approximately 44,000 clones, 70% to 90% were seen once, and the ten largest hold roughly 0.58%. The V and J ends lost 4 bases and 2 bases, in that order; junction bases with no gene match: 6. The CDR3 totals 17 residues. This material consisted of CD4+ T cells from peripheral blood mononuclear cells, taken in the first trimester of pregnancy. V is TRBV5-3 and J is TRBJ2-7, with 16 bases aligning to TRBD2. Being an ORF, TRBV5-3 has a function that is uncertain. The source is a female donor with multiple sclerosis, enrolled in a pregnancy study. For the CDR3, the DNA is TGTGCCAGAAGCACCGGGACTAGCGGGAGGGGGACCTACGAGCAGTACTTC. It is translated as CARSTGTSGRGTYEQYF.